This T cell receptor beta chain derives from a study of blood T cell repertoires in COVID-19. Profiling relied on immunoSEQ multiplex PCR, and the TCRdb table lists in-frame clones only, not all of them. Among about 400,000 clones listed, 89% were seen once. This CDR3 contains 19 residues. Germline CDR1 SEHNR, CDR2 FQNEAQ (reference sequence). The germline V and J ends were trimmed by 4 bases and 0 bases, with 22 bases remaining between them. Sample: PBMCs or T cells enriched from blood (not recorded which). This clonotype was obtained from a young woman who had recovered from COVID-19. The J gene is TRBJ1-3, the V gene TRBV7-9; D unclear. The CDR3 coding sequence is TGTGCCAGCAGCTCTCATGTATGGGCGGGCGACAACTCTGGAAACACCATATATTTT. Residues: CASSSHVWAGDNSGNTIYF.